A single sample gave rise to the 21 T cell receptor beta chains below, sequenced in a study of blood T cell repertoires in COVID-19. Clones were sequenced by immunoSEQ multiplex PCR, and TCRdb holds only the in-frame ones, with some missing. There are over 75,000 clones in the sample; about 90% occur only once, and around 1.9% lies in the top ten. The sample was peripheral blood. The receptors come from a middle-aged man with COVID-19, enrolled during active disease.

V and J are TRBV28 and TRBJ1-1; D is unclear. Germline CDR1 reads MDHEN; CDR2 reads SYDVKM. Trimming took off 9 bases at V and 2 bases at J, with 16 bases between the two ends. This CDR3 contains 14 residues. CDR3 region: CASASPGINTEAFF. As DNA, the CDR3 is TGTGCCAGTGCGTCCCCGGGGATTAACACTGAAGCTTTCTTT.

The chain joins TRBV5-1 to TRBJ2-2; D is perhaps TRBD1 (6 bases). V dropped 2 bases and J dropped 3 bases, with 8 bases sitting between them. Looked up from germline, CDR1 is SGHRS and CDR2 is YFSETQ. The CDR3 sequence is 14 residues long. The CDR3 DNA is TGCGCCAGCAGCTTCAGGGGAGACACCGGGGAGCTGTTTTTT. It codes for CASSFRGDTGELFF.

V and J are TRBV7-2 and TRBJ2-3; 9 nucleotides line up with TRBD2. Trimming removed 2 bases from V and 1 base from J; junction bases left unmatched: 4. This CDR3 is built from 16 residues. CDR1 and CDR2 (germline): SGHTA, FQGNSA. CDR3 bases: TGTGCCAGCAGCTTACTAGCGGGACAACGCACAGATACGCAGTATTTT. Translated, it gives CASSLLAGQRTDTQYF. The variable domain in full, completed from reference TRBV7-2 and TRBJ2-3, reads GAGVSQSPSNKVTEKGKDVELRCDPISGHTALYWYRQSLGQGLEFLIYFQGNSAPDKSGLPSDRFSAERTGGSVSTLTIQRTQQEDSAVYLCASSLLAGQRTDTQYFGPGTRLTVL.

The gene calls are TRBV7-9 and TRBJ2-2; maybe TRBD1 (6 bases). The CDR3 contains 15 residues. Trimming took off 2 bases at V and 0 bases at J, with 7 bases between the two ends. Germline CDR1 and CDR2: SEHNR and FQNEAQ (reference sequence). The chain's CDR3 is CASSLYRANTGELFF. The CDR3 DNA reads TGTGCCAGCAGCTTATACAGGGCGAACACCGGGGAGCTGTTTTTT. Drawing the rest from reference TRBV7-9 and TRBJ2-2, the complete variable domain is DTGVSQNPRHKITKRGQNVTFRCDPISEHNRLYWYRQTLGQGPEFLTYFQNEAQLEKSRLLSDRFSAERPKGSFSTLEIQRTEQGDSAMYLCASSLYRANTGELFFGEGSRLTVL.

The chain is built from TRBV6-4 and TRBJ2-1; 11 bases fit TRBD2. The trim removed 4 bases at V and 3 bases at J, leaving 2 bases unmatched. The CDR3 is 15 amino acids. Looked up from germline, CDR1 is MRHNA and CDR2 is SNTAGT. CDR3 DNA sequence: TGTGCCAGCAGTGTTAGCGGGGGGGACTACAATGAGCAGTTCTTC. This sequence encodes CASSVSGGDYNEQFF.

The CDR3 nucleotides are TGTGCCAGCAGCTTGGACAGCCGGGCTTTCTTT. It translates to CASSLDSRAFF. The V call is TRBV11-1, the J call TRBJ1-1; a weak D match, TRBD1 (6 bases). The CDR3 consists of 11 residues. The V gene lost 3 bases and the J gene lost 11 bases, with 10 bases spanning the gap. Germline values: CDR1 SGHAT, CDR2 FQDESV (reference sequence). The full variable domain, completed using reference TRBV11-1 and TRBJ1-1, is EAEVAQSPRYKITEKSQAVAFWCDPISGHATLYWYRQILGQGPELLVQFQDESVVDDSQLPKDRFSAERLKGVDSTLKIQPAELGDSAMYLCASSLDSRAFFGQGTRLTVV.

The CDR3 here is CASSLAQNTDTQYF. As DNA, the CDR3 is TGCGCCAGCAGCTTGGCTCAGAACACAGATACGCAGTATTTT. The V and J genes are TRBV5-1 and TRBJ2-3; D is unclear. CDR1 is SGHRS and CDR2 is YFSETQ in the germline V gene. The CDR3 sequence is 14 residues long. The V end lost 0 bases, the J end lost 2 bases, and 7 bases lay between the germline ends.

This chain links TRBV6-5 with TRBJ1-5; D is undetermined. The V gene lost 10 bases and the J gene lost 6 bases, with 22 bases spanning the gap. The CDR3 is 15 residues long. CDR1 and CDR2 from the germline V gene are MNHEY and SVGAGI. The CDR3 loop is CATQAGPQGGQPQHF. CDR3 sequence (DNA): TGTGCCACCCAGGCCGGACCCCAAGGAGGTCAGCCCCAGCATTTT.

The chain combines TRBV3-1 (or the pseudogene TRBV3-2) with TRBJ1-2, with a tentative D call TRBD1 (6 bases). V lost 3 bases and J 10 bases, leaving 15 bases between the germline ends. Germline CDR1 LGHDT, CDR2 YNNKEL (reference sequence). The CDR3 runs 13 residues. The CDR3 nucleotides are TGTGCCAGCAGCCAGGGACATGTAATTGCCTACACCTTC. Amino acids: CASSQGHVIAYTF.

Written as DNA, the CDR3 is TGTGCCAGCAGTGAGGAGAATGTTGAAGCTTTCTTT. Translating it yields CASSEENVEAFF. This sequence joins TRBV2 and TRBJ1-1; D gene ambiguous. The CDR3 consists of 12 residues. The V gene lost 3 bases and the J gene lost 7 bases, with 9 bases spanning the gap. Germline loops: CDR1 SNHLY, CDR2 FYNNEI.

The V gene is TRBV19, the J gene TRBJ1-5; D ambiguous. The CDR3 sequence is 15 residues long. Germline lookup yields CDR1 LNHDA and CDR2 SQIVND (reference sequence). V lost 10 bases and J 0 bases, leaving 16 bases between the germline ends. CDR3 amino acids: CATRRQIYSNQPQHF. As DNA, the CDR3 is TGTGCCACCCGGCGGCAGATATATAGCAATCAGCCCCAGCATTTT.

The rearrangement uses TRBV24-1 and TRBJ2-3, with 7 bases that match TRBD1. J was trimmed by 0 bases and V by 10 bases; bases with no gene match: 3. The CDR3 is made up of 13 amino acids. The V gene's germline CDR1 is KGHDR and CDR2 SFDVKD. CDR3 protein: CATRDRSTDTQYF. Written as DNA, the CDR3 is TGTGCCACACGGGACAGAAGCACAGATACGCAGTATTTT.

For the CDR3, the DNA is TGTGCCAGCTCACCGGACAGGGGGAGTGAAAAACTGTTTTTT. Translating it yields CASSPDRGSEKLFF. J is TRBJ1-4 and V is TRBV18; 10 nucleotides align to TRBD1. CDR3 size: 14 residues. The germline V gene has CDR1 KGHSH and CDR2 LQKENI. V was pared by 3 bases and J by 7 bases, with 2 bases of the junction left unmatched.

For the CDR3, the DNA is TGTGCCAGTAGTTCACAGGGGGCGAGGACTAATGAAAAACTGTTTTTT. Amino acids: CASSSQGARTNEKLFF. V is TRBV19 and J is TRBJ1-4; 9 bases are a match to TRBD1. V trimming: 5 bases; J trimming: 2 bases; junction bases outside the gene matches: 6. Germline V gene data show CDR1 as LNHDA and CDR2 as SQIVND (reference sequence). The CDR3 is 16 amino acids.

The chain recombines TRBV5-1 with TRBJ2-1; TRBD2 matches 12 bases. V was pared by 3 bases and J by 1 base, with 5 bases of the junction left unmatched. The CDR3 loop spans 17 amino acids. The germline V gene has CDR1 SGHRS and CDR2 YFSETQ. The CDR3 spells CASSSGTSGFSYNEQFF. CDR3 bases: TGCGCCAGCAGCTCCGGGACTAGCGGGTTTTCCTACAATGAGCAGTTCTTC. The whole variable domain, remainder taken from reference TRBV5-1 and TRBJ2-1, is KAGVTQTPRYLIKTRGQQVTLSCSPISGHRSVSWYQQTPGQGLQFLFEYFSETQRNKGNFPGRFSGRQFSNSRSEMNVSTLELGDSALYLCASSSGTSGFSYNEQFFGPGTRLTVL.

CDR3 bases: TGTGCCAGCAGTTTGGTCCAGGGGGCGGGCTACACCTTC. Translation gives CASSLVQGAGYTF. This rearrangement joins TRBV28 to TRBJ1-2; 8 bases match TRBD1. Germline V gene data show CDR1 as MDHEN and CDR2 as SYDVKM. The CDR3 runs 13 residues. With V trimmed by 3 bases and J by 8 bases, 5 bases remained unmatched.

The chain combines TRBV11-3 with TRBJ2-3; 9 nucleotides line up with TRBD1. Germline V gene data show CDR1 as SGHNT and CDR2 as YENEEA. The CDR3 extends over 15 amino acids. After removal of 6 bases from V and 3 bases from J, the junction contained 7 bases not matched to a gene. For the CDR3, the DNA is TGTGCCAGCAGTTTTGGACAGGGGTTGACAGATACGCAGTATTTT. It translates to CASSFGQGLTDTQYF.

The chain is built from TRBV29-1 and TRBJ1-2; a weak D match, TRBD1 (5 bases). Germline lookup yields CDR1 SQVTM and CDR2 ANQGSEA. V was shortened by 4 bases and J by 5 bases, with 14 bases between the two germline ends. CDR3 size: 13 residues. The CDR3 region has the DNA TGCAGCGTTGGGGGGGAGGGTCGATATGGCTACACCTTC. It is translated as CSVGGEGRYGYTF.

This chain links TRBV6-2 or TRBV6-3 with TRBJ2-3; D perhaps matches TRBD2 (5 bases). V lost 5 bases, J lost 0 bases, and 15 bases lay in between. This CDR3 comprises 16 residues. CDR1 and CDR2 (germline): MNHEY, SVGEGT. CDR3 sequence reads: CASSRIRAGSTDTQYF. DNA for the CDR3: TGTGCCAGCAGTCGCATTAGGGCGGGCAGCACAGATACGCAGTATTTT.

The chain links TRBV7-2 to TRBJ2-5; 15 positions match TRBD2. CDR1 and CDR2 from the germline V gene are SGHTA and FQGNSA. The CDR3 runs to 18 residues. Trimming took 4 bases from V and 5 from J; bases not matched to a gene: 11. The CDR3 here is CASSSGLAGGSFRETQYF. In nucleotides, the CDR3 is TGTGCCAGCAGCTCCGGACTAGCGGGGGGGTCGTTTAGGGAGACCCAGTACTTC. The whole variable domain, remainder taken from reference TRBV7-2 and TRBJ2-5, is GAGVSQSPSNKVTEKGKDVELRCDPISGHTALYWYRQSLGQGLEFLIYFQGNSAPDKSGLPSDRFSAERTGGSVSTLTIQRTQQEDSAVYLCASSSGLAGGSFRETQYFGPGTRLLVL.

The chain couples TRBV3-1 (or the pseudogene TRBV3-2) to TRBJ2-1; TRBD2 agrees at 9 bases. With 1 base clipped from V and 8 bases from J, the junction kept 3 bases outside the gene matches. Per germline, CDR1 LGHDT and CDR2 YNNKEL (reference sequence). The CDR3 covers 14 residues. CDR3: CASSQGTSEHEQFF. Written as DNA, the CDR3 is TGTGCCAGCAGCCAAGGGACTAGCGAGCATGAGCAGTTCTTC.